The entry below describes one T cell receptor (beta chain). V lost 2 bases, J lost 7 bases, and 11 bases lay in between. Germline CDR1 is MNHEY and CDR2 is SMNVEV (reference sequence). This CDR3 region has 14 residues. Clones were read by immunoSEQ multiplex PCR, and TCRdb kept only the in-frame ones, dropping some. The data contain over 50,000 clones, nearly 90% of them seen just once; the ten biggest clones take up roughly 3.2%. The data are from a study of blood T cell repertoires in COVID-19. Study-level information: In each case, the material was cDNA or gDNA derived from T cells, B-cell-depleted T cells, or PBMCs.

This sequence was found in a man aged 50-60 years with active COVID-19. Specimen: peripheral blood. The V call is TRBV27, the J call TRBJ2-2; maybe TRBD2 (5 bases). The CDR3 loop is CASSLRRYFGELFF. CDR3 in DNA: TGTGCCAGCAGTTTAAGGAGGTATTTCGGGGAGCTGTTTTTT.